The 32 T cell receptor beta chains below come from one sample, sequenced in a study of T cell responses to AZD1222 COVID-19 vaccine. Sequencing was performed with immunoSEQ multiplex PCR; in TCRdb, only in-frame clones are kept and a portion is missing. The profile shows over 150,000 clones, around 93% of them singletons. Here the sequenced sample was peripheral blood, taken 28 days after the second dose of the MenACWY control vaccine. All receptors derive from an adult who received the MenACWY meningococcal vaccine as a control.

The chain is built from TRBV2 and TRBJ2-5; D unclear. V was clipped by 4 bases and J by 1 base, with 7 bases between them. CDR1 and CDR2 from the germline V gene are SNHLY and FYNNEI. The CDR3 totals 13 residues. The DNA for the CDR3 is TGTGCCAGCAGTGTCTCAGTCCAAGAGACCCAGTACTTC. Its translation is CASSVSVQETQYF.

The chain joins TRBV4-2 to TRBJ2-4; 9 bases are a match to TRBD1. The CDR3 is 21 amino acids. V lost 4 bases to trimming and J lost 0 bases; unmatched junction nucleotides: 19. Germline V gene lookup returns CDR1 LGHNA and CDR2 YNFKEQ. CDR3 nucleotide sequence: TGTGCCAGCAGCCTCTTTGAGCCGGGACAGGGTGTAAGGGCAGCCAAAAACATTCAGTACTTC. Encoded protein: CASSLFEPGQGVRAAKNIQYF.

The chain combines TRBV4-2 with TRBJ2-3, with D possibly TRBD1 on 5 matching bases. V dropped 4 bases and J dropped 8 bases, with 10 bases sitting between them. The germline gives CDR1 LGHNA, CDR2 YNFKEQ. The CDR3 loop spans 12 amino acids. CDR3: CASSPTESTQYF. CDR3 DNA sequence: TGTGCCAGCAGCCCGACAGAGAGTACGCAGTATTTT.

This chain connects TRBV7-2 to TRBJ2-1; D gene ambiguous. Germline CDR1 is SGHTA and CDR2 is FQGNSA. Deletions cut 1 base from V and 2 bases from J, with 12 bases between. The CDR3 runs to 16 residues. CDR3 residues: CASSLGRQRAYNEQFF. In DNA, the CDR3 is TGTGCCAGCAGCTTAGGGCGGCAGAGAGCCTACAATGAGCAGTTCTTC.

The chain links TRBV7-2 to TRBJ1-5, with 8 bases aligning to TRBD1. CDR3 length: 16 amino acids. Trimming took 4 bases from V and 0 from J; bases not matched to a gene: 5. Germline-derived CDR1 and CDR2 are SGHTA and FQGNSA. Here the CDR3 DNA reads TGTGCCAGCAGCTCCCGGACAGGGAATAGCAATCAGCCCCAGCATTTT. This sequence encodes CASSSRTGNSNQPQHF.

DNA for the CDR3: TGCGCCAGCAGCCAAGAGTGGTCAGACTCCTACGAGCAGTACTTC. Translated: CASSQEWSDSYEQYF. The J gene is TRBJ2-7, the V gene TRBV4-3; the D is unclear. CDR3 length: 15 residues. With 0 bases removed from V and 0 bases from J, the gap between germline ends came to 9 bases. Germline lookup yields CDR1 LGHNA and CDR2 YSLEER.

The chain carries TRBV2 and TRBJ2-3, with D possibly matching TRBD1 (8 bases). The CDR3 covers 16 residues. Germline CDR1 reads SNHLY; CDR2 reads FYNNEI. The V and J ends lost 4 bases and 4 bases respectively, with 18 bases between them. CDR3 bases: TGTGCCAGCAGTGGAAGGACAGGGAGGGTAGCAGATACGCAGTATTTT. This sequence encodes CASSGRTGRVADTQYF.

The chain couples TRBV7-9 to TRBJ1-2, with unresolved D. Trimming stripped 6 bases from V and 3 bases from J, with 11 bases between. The CDR3 loop spans 13 amino acids. Germline V CDR1 and CDR2: SEHNR, FQNEAQ (reference sequence). The CDR3 sequence: CASREAQYYGYTF. The CDR3 DNA is TGTGCCAGCAGAGAAGCACAGTACTATGGCTACACCTTC.

V usage is TRBV6-6 and J usage is TRBJ1-3, with 8 bases identical to TRBD1. V was pared by 4 bases and J by 6 bases, with 5 bases of the junction left unmatched. CDR1 is MNHNY, CDR2 SVGAGI, per germline (reference sequence). The CDR3 loop spans 14 amino acids. The CDR3 nucleotides read TGTGCCAGCAGTTTGACAGGGGTTGTAAACACCATATATTTT. It yields the protein CASSLTGVVNTIYF.

This chain links TRBV3-1 (or the pseudogene TRBV3-2) with TRBJ1-3, with D perhaps matching TRBD1 (6 bases). V lost 4 bases and J lost 3, with 10 bases in between. Germline CDR1 is LGHDT and CDR2 is YNNKEL (reference sequence). There are 14 residues in the CDR3. The DNA of the CDR3 is TGTGCCAGCAGCCCACACAGGGATGGAAACACCATATATTTT. It yields the protein CASSPHRDGNTIYF.

The gene calls are TRBV7-2 and TRBJ1-1; 8 bases match TRBD1. V was clipped by 1 base and J by 7 bases; unmatched bases: 8. The CDR3 length is 15 residues. Germline-derived CDR1 and CDR2 are SGHTA and FQGNSA. CDR3 region: CASSLVEGQGYEAFF. Here the CDR3 DNA reads TGTGCCAGCAGCTTAGTGGAAGGACAGGGATATGAAGCTTTCTTT.

CDR3 residues: CASSETSGGPTDTQYF. The CDR3 DNA reads TGTGCCAGCAGTGAGACTAGCGGGGGGCCCACAGATACGCAGTATTTT. This chain uses TRBV25-1 with TRBJ2-3; 13 bases fit TRBD2. The CDR3 totals 16 residues. Germline CDR1 is MGHDK and CDR2 is SYGVNS. V was pared by 3 bases and J by 2 bases, with 2 bases of the junction left unmatched.

In its sample, this clone was seen once. The V call is TRBV7-8, the J call TRBJ1-4; D uncertain. V lost 3 bases and J lost 4, with 12 bases in between. The V gene's germline CDR1 is SGHVS and CDR2 FQNEAQ. The CDR3 has 15 amino acids. CDR3 in amino acids: CASSLGTSYNEKLFF. CDR3 bases: TGTGCCAGCAGCTTGGGTACAAGCTATAATGAAAAACTGTTTTTT.

The genes are TRBV3-1 (or the pseudogene TRBV3-2) and TRBJ1-6; no firm D call. The CDR3 consists of 16 residues. Trimming cost V 5 bases and J 10 bases, with 21 bases left between them. Germline CDR1 is LGHDT and CDR2 is YNNKEL (reference sequence). For the CDR3, the DNA is TGTGCCAGCAGCAAACGGAGCGGGATGCGGGGATCACCCCTCCACTTT. Translated: CASSKRSGMRGSPLHF.

The CDR3 bases are TGTGCCAGCAGACCCACCCTGCAGATTGGAAACACCATATATTTT. Translating gives CASRPTLQIGNTIYF. V usage is TRBV6-5 and J usage is TRBJ1-3, with D hard to call. CDR1 MNHEY and CDR2 SVGAGI come from the germline V gene. V lost 6 bases, J lost 3 bases, and 15 bases lay in between. This CDR3 comprises 15 residues.

The CDR3 DNA is TGTGCCAGTAGTATTGTCTCGCCGGGGTACTATGGCTACACCTTC. Amino acid sequence: CASSIVSPGYYGYTF. V is TRBV19 and J is TRBJ1-2; D unresolved. Between the trimmed V and J ends, which lost 3 bases and 3 bases, there was a span of 14 bases. The length of the CDR3 is 15 residues. Germline V gene data show CDR1 as LNHDA and CDR2 as SQIVND (reference sequence).

This sequence joins TRBV19 and TRBJ1-5; 7 nucleotides align to TRBD1. Germline CDR1 is LNHDA and CDR2 is SQIVND (reference sequence). The CDR3 is 16 residues long. The V segment lost 5 bases and the J segment 1 base; nucleotides outside the gene matches: 8. The CDR3 DNA reads as TGTGCCAGTAGTTTTCTGAGGGGGCGAAGCAATCAGCCCCAGCATTTT. Its protein is CASSFLRGRSNQPQHF.

The J gene is TRBJ1-1, the V gene TRBV6-5, with D perhaps TRBD1 (5 bases). Trimming shortened V by 7 bases and J by 1 base, and 13 bases separated the two germline ends. The CDR3 runs 14 residues. Germline assignment: CDR1 MNHEY and CDR2 SVGAGI. This CDR3 is CASITAGTNTEAFF. The CDR3 region has the DNA TGTGCCAGCATTACGGCGGGGACGAACACTGAAGCTTTCTTT.

This clone was seen a single time. The rearrangement uses TRBV9 and TRBJ2-6; TRBD1 or TRBD2 may be the D gene (5 bases each). This CDR3 region has 18 residues. V lost 0 bases, J lost 1 base, and 14 bases lay in between. In germline, CDR1 is SGDLS, CDR2 YYNGEE. The CDR3 region has the DNA TGTGCCAGCAGCGTAGGTTCAGGGAGTGGGTCTGGGGCCAACGTCCTGACTTTC. Its translation: CASSVGSGSGSGANVLTF.

The chain recombines TRBV5-6 with TRBJ1-1; 8 bases are a match to TRBD1. The CDR3 has 16 residues. Trimming took 0 bases from V and 2 from J; bases not matched to a gene: 6. Looked up from germline, CDR1 is SGHDT and CDR2 is YYEEEE. CDR3: CASSLVSTGVNTEAFF. CDR3 nucleotide sequence: TGTGCCAGCAGCTTGGTGTCGACAGGGGTTAACACTGAAGCTTTCTTT.

The V and J genes are TRBV4-3 and TRBJ1-6, with 7 bases matching TRBD1. Germline V gene lookup returns CDR1 LGHNA and CDR2 YSLEER. Unmatched junction bases numbered 9, after V lost 4 bases and J lost 9 bases. The length of the CDR3 is 15 residues. The CDR3 bases are TGCGCCAGCAGCCTCTCGACAGGGTACAGTTCACCCCTCCACTTT. As protein: CASSLSTGYSSPLHF.

The V and J genes are TRBV5-1 and TRBJ1-3, with D tentatively TRBD1 (5 bases). The germline gives CDR1 SGHRS, CDR2 YFSETQ. This CDR3 has 14 amino acids. Trimming removed 4 bases at V and 5 bases at J, with 13 bases between. CDR3 residues: CASSRDSGRNTIYF. The CDR3 DNA reads TGCGCCAGCAGCCGGGACTCGGGGAGAAACACCATATATTTT.

This chain uses TRBV7-9 with TRBJ2-7; D unresolved. Trimming left V 5 bases short and J 3 bases short, with 14 bases between. The CDR3 sequence is 14 residues long. Germline lookup yields CDR1 SEHNR and CDR2 FQNEAQ (reference sequence). CDR3 region: CASSGLGGLYEQYF. CDR3 DNA sequence: TGTGCCAGCAGCGGCTTGGGTGGCCTCTACGAGCAGTACTTC.

This clone came up a few times. The V gene is TRBV5-1, the J gene TRBJ2-7; 7 nucleotides agree with TRBD1. Germline V gene sequence: CDR1 SGHRS, CDR2 YFSETQ. This CDR3 comprises 17 residues. V was pared by 4 bases and J by 4 bases, with 17 bases of the junction left unmatched. Written as DNA, the CDR3 is TGCGCCAGCAGCCCACTGGGGTTGAAGGGGGCTCTATACGAGCAGTACTTC. Protein sequence: CASSPLGLKGALYEQYF.

J is TRBJ1-1 and V is TRBV10-3; no clear D. CDR1 and CDR2 from the germline V gene are ENHRY and SYGVKD. Trimming left V 3 bases short and J 3 bases short, with 8 bases between. The CDR3 is 13 amino acids. The CDR3 reads CAISDEGDTEAFF. The CDR3 nucleotides are TGTGCCATCAGTGATGAAGGCGACACTGAAGCTTTCTTT.

This clone was picked up one time. V and J are TRBV19 and TRBJ1-2, with D unresolved. The CDR3 covers 13 residues. V shed 5 bases and J shed 5 bases, with 12 bases lying between them. Germline V gene lookup returns CDR1 LNHDA and CDR2 SQIVND (reference sequence). In DNA, the CDR3 is TGTGCCAGTAGTCCAGGACTACCTTATGGCTACACCTTC. Translating gives CASSPGLPYGYTF.

This clone appeared a single time. The J gene is TRBJ1-2, the V gene TRBV6-4; D is perhaps TRBD1 (6 bases). Germline values: CDR1 MRHNA, CDR2 SNTAGT. This CDR3 has 14 residues. V was cut by 6 bases and J by 0 bases, with 11 bases left in between. CDR3 DNA: TGTGCCAGCAGAGGGCAGGGGACTAACTATGGCTACACCTTC. Protein product: CASRGQGTNYGYTF.

The chain combines TRBV2 with TRBJ1-1; 7 bases fit TRBD1. The CDR3 has 13 residues. Germline CDR1 SNHLY, CDR2 FYNNEI. V shed 8 bases and J 5 bases; nucleotides not matched to a gene: 8. The CDR3 reads CASATGDVTEAFF. CDR3 nucleotides: TGTGCCAGCGCAACAGGGGACGTTACTGAAGCTTTCTTT.

The chain couples TRBV2 to TRBJ1-1; TRBD1 matches at 9 bases. The germline CDR1 and CDR2 sequences are SNHLY and FYNNEI. CDR3 length: 13 residues. After removal of 10 bases from V and 3 bases from J, the junction contained 6 bases not matched to a gene. CDR3 region: CATLRDRDTEAFF. CDR3 in DNA: TGTGCCACCCTCCGGGACAGGGACACTGAAGCTTTCTTT.

The chain carries TRBV28 and TRBJ1-2; the D is unclear. Germline-derived CDR1 and CDR2 are MDHEN and SYDVKM. Trimming removed 2 bases at V and 3 bases at J, with 4 bases between. The length of the CDR3 is 12 residues. The CDR3 DNA follows: TGTGCCAGCAGTTTACTCCACTATGGCTACACCTTC. Protein product: CASSLLHYGYTF.

The chain combines TRBV15 with TRBJ1-3; TRBD1 agrees at 7 bases. CDR1 is LNHNV, CDR2 YYDKDF, per germline (reference sequence). This CDR3 spans 15 amino acids. V lost 5 bases to trimming and J lost 2 bases; unmatched junction nucleotides: 6. The CDR3 here is CATSWGQIAGNTIYF. CDR3 in DNA: TGTGCCACCAGCTGGGGACAGATAGCTGGAAACACCATATATTTT.

The chain links TRBV5-1 to TRBJ1-6, with D tentatively TRBD1 (5 bases). V lost 3 bases and J lost 0, with 7 bases in between. CDR1 is SGHRS and CDR2 is YFSETQ in the germline V gene. This CDR3 has 15 amino acids. The CDR3 here is CASSYGTSYNSPLHF. CDR3 DNA: TGCGCCAGCAGCTATGGGACCTCCTATAATTCACCCCTCCACTTT.